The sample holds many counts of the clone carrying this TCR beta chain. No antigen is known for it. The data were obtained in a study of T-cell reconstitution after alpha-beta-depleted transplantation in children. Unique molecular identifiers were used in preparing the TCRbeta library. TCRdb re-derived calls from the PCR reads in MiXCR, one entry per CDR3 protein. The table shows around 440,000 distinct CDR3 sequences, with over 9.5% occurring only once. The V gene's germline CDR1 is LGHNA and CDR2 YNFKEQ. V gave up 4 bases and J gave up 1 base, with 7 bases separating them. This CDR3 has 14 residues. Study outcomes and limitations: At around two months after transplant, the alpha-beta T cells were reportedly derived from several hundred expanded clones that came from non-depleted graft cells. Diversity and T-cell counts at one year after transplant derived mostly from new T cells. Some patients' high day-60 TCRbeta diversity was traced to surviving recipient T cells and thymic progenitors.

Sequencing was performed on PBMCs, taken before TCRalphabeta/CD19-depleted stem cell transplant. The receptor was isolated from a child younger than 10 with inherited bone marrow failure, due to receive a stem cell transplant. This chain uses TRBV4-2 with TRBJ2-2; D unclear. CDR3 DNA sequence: TGTGCCAGCAGCCTGTCTAGGAACACCGGGGAGCTGTTTTTT. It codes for CASSLSRNTGELFF.